This TCR beta chain was captured in a study of identical twins. This clonotype has more than one count but fewer than ten. Its antigen is unknown. General observations from the study: Zero-insertion analyses could be partly confounded by invariant MAIT and iNKT cells.

cDNA molecules carried unique molecular identifiers, and template switching added a universal primer site. TCRdb re-called the 5' RACE reads with MiXCR, one entry per CDR3 protein. The table lists about 210,000 distinct CDR3 sequences, around a tenth of them singletons. Germline CDR1 DFQATT, CDR2 SNEGSKA (reference sequence). The CDR3 spans 15 residues. J lost 3 bases, V lost 0 bases, and 8 bases had no gene match. Specimen: memory (CD45RO+) T cells sorted from blood. The sequence came from a young woman in good health. The V and J genes are TRBV20-1 and TRBJ2-7; 7 bases agree with TRBD1. CDR3 in amino acids: CSARDDRVGVYEQYF. CDR3 sequence (DNA): TGCAGTGCTAGAGATGACAGGGTCGGGGTCTACGAGCAGTACTTC.